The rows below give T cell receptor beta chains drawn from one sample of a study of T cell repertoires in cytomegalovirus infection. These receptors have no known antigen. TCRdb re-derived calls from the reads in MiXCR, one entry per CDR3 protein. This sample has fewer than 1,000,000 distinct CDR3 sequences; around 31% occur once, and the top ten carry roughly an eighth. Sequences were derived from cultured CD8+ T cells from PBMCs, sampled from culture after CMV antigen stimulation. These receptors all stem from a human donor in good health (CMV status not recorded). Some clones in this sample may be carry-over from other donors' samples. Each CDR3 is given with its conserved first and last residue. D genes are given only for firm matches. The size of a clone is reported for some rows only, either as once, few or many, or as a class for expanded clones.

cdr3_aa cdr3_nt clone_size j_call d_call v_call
CASSTGPGVGELFF TGTGCCAGCAGTACCGGGCCGGGCGTCGGGGAGCTGTTTTTT - TRBJ2-2 - TRBV2
CSEKGGRDREGNQPQHF TGCAGTGAGAAAGGGGGCCGGGACAGGGAGGGCAATCAGCCCCAGCATTTT many TRBJ1-5 TRBD1 TRBV20-1
CASSLDIQSQYF TGTGCCAGCAGCTTAGATATCCAGTCGCAGTACTTC many TRBJ2-7 - TRBV7-8
CASSYSGTGQFF TGTGCCAGCAGTTACTCTGGGACAGGACAGTTCTTC - TRBJ2-1 TRBD1 TRBV6-5
CASSSDRGHNYGYTF TGTGCCAGCAGCTCGGACAGGGGGCATAACTATGGCTACACCTTC few TRBJ1-2 TRBD1 TRBV7-9
CASKGRGTEAFF TGTGCCAGTAAAGGGAGGGGCACTGAAGCTTTCTTT - TRBJ1-1 - TRBV19
CASSSRDRGSADQPQHF TGCGCCAGCAGCTCCCGGGACAGGGGTTCCGCCGATCAGCCCCAGCATTTT - TRBJ1-5 TRBD1 TRBV4-1
CASSSLRGMNTEAFF TGTGCCAGCAGCTCCCTCAGGGGGATGAACACTGAAGCTTTCTTT many TRBJ1-1 TRBD1 TRBV7-9
CASSLVPPNYGYTF TGTGCCAGCAGCTTAGTGCCCCCTAACTATGGCTACACCTTC few TRBJ1-2 - TRBV7-9
CSVVQQEQNTGELFF TGCAGCGTTGTCCAACAGGAGCAAAACACCGGGGAGCTGTTTTTT few TRBJ2-2 - TRBV29-1
CASSFRGSETQYF TGTGCCAGCAGCTTTCGGGGGTCAGAGACCCAGTACTTC many TRBJ2-5 - TRBV7-9
CASSYVSDGGSGNTIYF TGTGCCAGCAGTTACGTTTCGGACGGCGGCTCTGGAAACACCATATATTTT few TRBJ1-3 - TRBV6-6
CASSQGVDQYF TGCGCCAGCAGCCAGGGGGTCGACCAGTACTTC few TRBJ2-5 - TRBV4-3
CASSRTAGQGADTQYF TGCGCCAGCAGCCGGACGGCGGGACAGGGTGCAGATACGCAGTATTTT - TRBJ2-3 TRBD1 TRBV4-1
CASSLAKVGGLTDTQYF TGTGCCAGCAGCTTAGCAAAGGTGGGGGGGTTGACAGATACGCAGTATTTT many TRBJ2-3 TRBD2 TRBV7-2
CASSYTPGRNEQFF TGTGCCAGCAGTTACACGCCAGGGAGGAATGAGCAGTTCTTC - TRBJ2-1 - TRBV6-5